This entry lists 22 T cell receptor beta chains sequenced from one sample in a study of post-analysis software for immune sequencing data. These TCRs are of unknown antigen specificity. Overall study results and limits: Among four to six TRBV segments more frequent in patients than controls were TRBV5-6, TRBV5-1 and TRBV20-1.

Sequencing libraries made from TCR beta cDNA carried unique molecular identifiers. One entry per CDR3 protein results from TCRdb running MiXCR on the PCR reads. Of about 500,000 distinct CDR3 sequences detected, roughly 46% appear once; the ten largest clones hold about 12%. Sequences were obtained from blood. Receptors were obtained from a girl under 18 with multiple sclerosis.

There are a few counts of this clonotype. This chain uses TRBV24-1 with TRBJ2-1; D gene unclear. This CDR3 comprises 14 residues. Germline V gene sequence: CDR1 KGHDR, CDR2 SFDVKD. The V and J ends lost 7 bases and 5 bases respectively, with 14 bases between them. The CDR3 bases are TGTGCCACCAGGGCTCCACCGCCAAACAATGAGCAGTTCTTC. Its translation is CATRAPPPNNEQFF.

The sample holds a few counts of this clonotype. The chain uses TRBV14 and TRBJ2-1; TRBD2 aligns across 12 bases. V shed 4 bases and J 7 bases; nucleotides not matched to a gene: 8. The CDR3 length is 16 residues. The V gene's germline CDR1 is SGHDN and CDR2 FVKESK. The CDR3 reads CASSPTTSGRGNEQFF. CDR3 nucleotide sequence: TGTGCCAGCAGCCCAACGACTAGCGGGAGAGGGAATGAGCAGTTCTTC.

The V and J genes are TRBV7-2 and TRBJ2-1; tentatively, D is TRBD1 or TRBD2 (6 bases each). This CDR3 has 16 amino acids. Trimming left V 1 base short and J 2 bases short, with 12 bases between. Per germline, CDR1 SGHTA and CDR2 FQGNSA. The CDR3 DNA follows: TGTGCCAGCAGCTTAGTAGGGGGGCCGACCTACAATGAGCAGTTCTTC. Protein: CASSLVGGPTYNEQFF.

V usage is TRBV7-6 and J usage is TRBJ1-1; maybe TRBD1 (6 bases). This CDR3 contains 13 residues. The germline CDR1 and CDR2 sequences are SGHVS and FNYEAQ. Deletions cut 8 bases from V and 3 bases from J, with 13 bases between. The CDR3 nucleotides are TGTGCCAGCTCCAGGGGCTCGGACACTGAAGCTTTCTTT. Translation: CASSRGSDTEAFF.

V usage is TRBV20-1 and J usage is TRBJ2-7, with D possibly matching TRBD2 (6 bases). The V and J ends lost 1 base and 0 bases respectively, with 22 bases between them. This CDR3 is built from 18 residues. CDR1 is DFQATT and CDR2 is SNEGSKA in the germline V gene (reference sequence). CDR3 region: CSARGMGLGGGSSYEQYF. CDR3 in DNA: TGCAGTGCTAGAGGCATGGGACTTGGGGGTGGAAGCTCCTACGAGCAGTACTTC.

The chain uses TRBV7-2 and TRBJ2-3; 7 bases are a match to TRBD2. CDR3 length: 10 amino acids. V trimming: 11 bases; J trimming: 5 bases; junction bases outside the gene matches: 1. Germline CDR1 SGHTA, CDR2 FQGNSA. CDR3 nucleotides: TGTGCCCGGGAGGAAGATACGCAGTATTTT. Its translation: CAREEDTQYF.

This clonotype was counted only a few times. The chain carries TRBV10-2 and TRBJ2-5; D may match TRBD1 or TRBD2 (5 bases each). Trimming took off 4 bases at V and 5 bases at J, with 17 bases between the two ends. CDR1 is WSHSY and CDR2 is SAAADI in the germline V gene. CDR3 length: 15 residues. CDR3 bases: TGCGCCAGCAGTGGAGTACTAACGTGGGGGGAGACCCAGTACTTC. Protein sequence: CASSGVLTWGETQYF.

The V call is TRBV20-1, the J call TRBJ2-1; D not certain. There are 14 residues in the CDR3. Germline CDR1 DFQATT, CDR2 SNEGSKA (reference sequence). V shed 0 bases and J shed 5 bases, with 11 bases lying between them. The CDR3 is CSARDRDGHNEQFF. In nucleotides, the CDR3 is TGCAGTGCTAGAGATCGAGACGGGCACAATGAGCAGTTCTTC.

The CDR3 DNA follows: TGTGCCAGCAGCTTAGCGGGACAGGACAATCAGCCCCAGCATTTT. Its protein is CASSLAGQDNQPQHF. The rearrangement links TRBV7-9 to TRBJ1-5, with TRBD1 identical over 8 bases. The germline CDR1 and CDR2 sequences are SEHNR and FQNEAQ (reference sequence). Germline trimming cut 0 bases from V and 3 bases from J; bases unmatched to any gene: 1. The CDR3 consists of 15 residues.

V gene TRBV21-1 combines with J gene TRBJ1-1; the D call in the table, TRBD1, was not verified against the DNA. TRBV21-1 is reported as a pseudogene. This CDR3 region has 18 residues. CDR3 sequence reads: CASSKAPPGQGNFTEAFF. CDR3 coding DNA: TGTGCCAGCAGCAAAGCGCCCCCGGGACAGGGAAATTTCACTGAAGCTTTCTTT.

This clonotype has a handful of counts. The chain combines TRBV5-1 with TRBJ2-1, with D possibly being TRBD1 or TRBD2 (5 bases each). Germline values: CDR1 SGHRS, CDR2 YFSETQ. The length of the CDR3 is 16 residues. Trimming removed 1 base at V and 8 bases at J, with 19 bases between. The CDR3 bases are TGCGCCAGCAGCTTGATTGAAACGGGACGGATGCATGAGCAGTTCTTC. The encoded protein is CASSLIETGRMHEQFF.

CDR3 bases: TGCGCCAGCAGCCAAGGGCGCGAGCGTGGAGATACGCAGTATTTT. Its translation: CASSQGRERGDTQYF. This sequence joins TRBV4-1 and TRBJ2-3; no reliable D call. CDR1 and CDR2 (germline): MGHRA, YSYEKL. V shed 1 base and J shed 5 bases, with 13 bases lying between them. This CDR3 has 15 amino acids.

This clonotype was seen a handful of times. The chain links TRBV3-1 to TRBJ2-7, with 7 bases fitting TRBD1. Trimming took 4 bases from V and 6 from J; bases not matched to a gene: 12. Germline assignment: CDR1 LGHDT and CDR2 YNNKEL (reference sequence). CDR3 length: 15 amino acids. The CDR3, as DNA: TGTGCCAGCAGCCGAACTGATACAGGGGAAGGCGAGCAGTACTTC. The encoded protein is CASSRTDTGEGEQYF.

In its sample, this clonotype was seen once. The chain combines TRBV5-1 with TRBJ2-1; D gene unclear. V was pared by 1 base and J by 0 bases, with 11 bases between. Germline assignment: CDR1 SGHRS and CDR2 YFSETQ. This CDR3 contains 16 residues. The CDR3 here is CASSLIPQSSYNEQFF. The CDR3 DNA sequence: TGCGCCAGCAGCTTGATTCCGCAGTCCTCCTACAATGAGCAGTTCTTC.

This chain uses TRBV5-1 with TRBJ2-7; TRBD1 aligns across 8 bases. The germline gives CDR1 SGHRS, CDR2 YFSETQ. The V segment lost 4 bases and the J segment 6 bases; nucleotides outside the gene matches: 9. The CDR3 covers 14 residues. CDR3 in amino acids: CASSEGQVWGEQYF. The CDR3 DNA reads TGCGCCAGCAGCGAGGGACAGGTCTGGGGCGAGCAGTACTTC.

The chain employs TRBV18 and TRBJ2-3; the match to TRBD1 covers 11 bases. CDR1 is KGHSH, CDR2 LQKENI, per germline. V gave up 5 bases and J gave up 4 bases; unmatched junction bases: 8. The CDR3 is 16 amino acids. This CDR3 is CASSETGTGGPDTQYF. The DNA for the CDR3 is TGTGCCAGCTCAGAAACCGGGACAGGGGGGCCAGATACGCAGTATTTT.

The chain uses TRBV20-1 and TRBJ2-7, with 8 bases aligning to TRBD2. CDR3 length: 14 amino acids. V trimming: 5 bases; J trimming: 2 bases; junction bases outside the gene matches: 8. The germline V gene encodes CDR1 DFQATT and CDR2 SNEGSKA (reference sequence). CDR3 nucleotides: TGCAGTGCTGCCTTACTAGCGGCCACCTACGAGCAGTACTTC. Translation: CSAALLAATYEQYF.

This clonotype was observed a few times. The genes are TRBV5-4 and TRBJ2-7; D uncertain. With 2 bases removed from V and 10 bases from J, the gap between germline ends came to 13 bases. Germline V gives CDR1 SGHNT, CDR2 YYREEE (reference sequence). The CDR3 runs to 12 residues. The CDR3 sequence: CASSFDLVPQYF. The CDR3 region has the DNA TGTGCCAGCAGCTTCGACCTGGTTCCCCAGTACTTC.

The chain carries TRBV27 and TRBJ2-7; unclear D gene. Germline CDR1 is MNHEY and CDR2 is SMNVEV (reference sequence). Trimming stripped 6 bases from V and 2 bases from J, with 20 bases between. The CDR3 has 16 residues. The CDR3 sequence is CASSHFLSRATYEQYF. The CDR3 nucleotides are TGTGCCAGCAGCCACTTCTTATCAAGGGCCACCTACGAGCAGTACTTC.

This chain connects TRBV25-1 to TRBJ2-1, with TRBD1 matching 8 bases. The V and J ends lost 3 bases and 8 bases, in that order; junction bases with no gene match: 12. CDR3 length equals 16 residues. CDR1 MGHDK and CDR2 SYGVNS come from the germline V gene. CDR3 nucleotide sequence: TGTGCCAGCAGTGACCCTGGACAGGGAAGGGTAGATGAGCAGTTCTTC. This encodes CASSDPGQGRVDEQFF.

This clonotype was found a few times. The chain combines TRBV29-1 with TRBJ1-1; D call uncertain. Germline assignment: CDR1 SQVTM and CDR2 ANQGSEA. The CDR3 length is 10 residues. V was cut by 7 bases and J by 1 base, with 4 bases left in between. DNA for the CDR3: TGCAGCGACGGGAACACTGAAGCTTTCTTT. This encodes CSDGNTEAFF.

The chain has TRBV2 and TRBJ2-3, with TRBD1 matching over 9 bases. V lost 7 bases, J lost 3 bases, and 5 bases stayed unmatched. The CDR3 consists of 14 residues. Looked up from germline, CDR1 is SNHLY and CDR2 is FYNNEI. The DNA for the CDR3 is TGTGCCAGCAAAGTGGACAGGGGTACAGATACGCAGTATTTT. Protein: CASKVDRGTDTQYF.